This T cell receptor beta chain was identified in a study of OX40 agonist ivuxolimab in advanced cancers. Study results and caveats: At 0.1 to 3.0 mg/kg, CD4+ and CD8+ blood T cells expanded clonally by week 6. Researchers report that CD8+ T cells had, on average, more expanded clones than CD4+. Expanded peripheral T cell antigen specificity was not determined.

This clone occurred once. Its antigen remains unidentified. The CDR3 consists of 13 residues. Germline loops: CDR1 MNHEY, CDR2 SVGAGI. V shed 10 bases, J shed 7 bases, and the junction held 4 bases outside the gene matches. Libraries were prepared by immunoSEQ multiplex PCR; TCRdb keeps only in-frame clonotypes and omits some of them. The sample consists of 60,000 or so clones, about 90% of them appearing once. The chain recombines TRBV6-5 with TRBJ2-1; 13 nucleotides agree with TRBD2. The source was CD4+ or CD8+ T cells sorted from blood, collected in a trial of the OX40 agonist ivuxolimab. This receptor was identified in an adult with an advanced solid tumor such as melanoma, head and neck, liver or kidney cancer. In DNA, the CDR3 is TGTGCCACCGGACTAGCGGGAGTTAATGAGCAGTTCTTC. The encoded protein is CATGLAGVNEQFF.